The T cell receptor beta chain under discussion was sequenced for a study of OX40 agonist ivuxolimab in advanced cancers. Assay used: immunoSEQ multiplex PCR; TCRdb lists only in-frame clones, some missing. The sample has about 77,000 clones; 85% to 95% are singletons. With respect to this clone: Its antigen is unknown.

V lost 3 bases, J lost 8 bases, and 14 bases lay in between. CDR1 and CDR2 from the germline V gene are MGHRA and YSYEKL. The CDR3 is made up of 14 amino acids. Findings of the study overall: Clonal expansion was seen in CD4+ and CD8+ blood T cells by week 6 at 0.1 to 3.0 mg/kg. The work left the antigen specificity of expanded peripheral T cells undetermined.

The sequences come from CD4+ or CD8+ T cells sorted from blood, collected in a trial of the OX40 agonist ivuxolimab. This receptor was taken from an adult with an advanced solid tumor such as melanoma, head and neck, liver or kidney cancer. The chain is built from TRBV4-1 and TRBJ1-5; possibly TRBD1 for D (5 bases). CDR3 nucleotides: TGCGCCAGCAGCCACGGGGCTTATGGGGAGCCCCAGCATTTT. Its translation is CASSHGAYGEPQHF.